This TCR beta chain is from a study of breast tumors, draining lymph nodes, adjacent tissues. MiXCR, run by TCRdb on the multiplex PCR reads, gives a single entry per CDR3 protein. Of some 170,000 distinct CDR3 sequences in the sample, more than 25% are singletons; the top ten hold roughly 3.8%. Samples came from axillary lymph nodes draining the breast cancer. The sequenced sample was axillary lymph node tissue. The TCR was taken from a female donor with breast cancer. Some clones in this sample may be carry-over from other donors' samples.

As DNA, the CDR3 is TGTGCCAGCAGAGGGAGGGTTAATTCACCCCTCCACTTT. Its translation is CASRGRVNSPLHF. J is TRBJ1-6 and V is TRBV27, with unresolved D. The germline gives CDR1 MNHEY, CDR2 SMNVEV (reference sequence). The ends were cut back, 6 bases at V and 6 bases at J, with 9 bases in the middle. The CDR3 covers 13 residues.